A selection of T cell receptor beta chains follows, all from one sample in a study of blood T cell dynamics during melanoma immunotherapy. The data were produced by immunoSEQ multiplex PCR, yet TCRdb's version contains in-frame clones alone and is incomplete. The table has approximately 1,100 clones, approximately 80% seen once. Sequences were derived from cell-free DNA from blood, sampled from a patient treated with checkpoint blockade. The receptors originated from a human donor with melanoma. Both conserved end residues are part of each CDR3. A D gene is named only where the DNA matches it firmly. The size field is filled for only some rows; it gives once, few, many or a size class.

cdr3_aa: CASSAFGDTQYF
cdr3_nt: TGTGCCAGCAGTGCGTTTGGAGATACGCAGTATTTT
cdr3_length: 12
clone_size: -
d_call: -
j_call: TRBJ2-3
v_call: TRBV6-1

cdr3_aa: CASSTPGPSAQYF
cdr3_nt: TGTGCCAGCAGTACACCGGGTCCCTCGGCCCAGTACTTC
cdr3_length: 13
clone_size: once
d_call: -
j_call: TRBJ2-5
v_call: TRBV2

cdr3_aa: CASSDWDRDNSPLHF
cdr3_nt: TGTGCCAGCAGTGATTGGGACAGGGATAATTCACCCCTCCACTTT
cdr3_length: 15
clone_size: -
d_call: TRBD1
j_call: TRBJ1-6
v_call: TRBV25-1

cdr3_aa: CASSLRVRTDTQYF
cdr3_nt: TGTGCCAGCAGCTTAAGAGTACGCACAGATACGCAGTATTTT
cdr3_length: 14
clone_size: -
d_call: -
j_call: TRBJ2-3
v_call: TRBV7-2

cdr3_aa: CASSSSLAGGRGDEQFF
cdr3_nt: TGTGCCAGCAGCTCCTCTCTAGCGGGGGGCCGGGGCGATGAGCAGTTCTTC
cdr3_length: 17
clone_size: -
d_call: TRBD2
j_call: TRBJ2-1
v_call: TRBV7-9

cdr3_aa: CASSYSIGLSNEQFF
cdr3_nt: TGTGCCAGCAGTTACTCGATCGGGTTATCCAATGAGCAGTTCTTC
cdr3_length: 15
clone_size: few
d_call: -
j_call: TRBJ2-1
v_call: TRBV6-6

cdr3_aa: CSGGTAYF
cdr3_nt: TGCAGCGGGGGGACAGCGTACTTC
cdr3_length: 8
clone_size: -
d_call: TRBD1
j_call: TRBJ2-5
v_call: TRBV29-1

cdr3_aa: CASSIGAGPGDTEAFF
cdr3_nt: TGTGCCAGTAGTATTGGGGCAGGCCCTGGGGACACTGAAGCTTTCTTT
cdr3_length: 16
clone_size: -
d_call: -
j_call: TRBJ1-1
v_call: TRBV19

cdr3_aa: CASDRRTGELFF
cdr3_nt: TGTGCCAGTGACAGACGCACCGGGGAGCTGTTTTTT
cdr3_length: 12
clone_size: -
d_call: -
j_call: TRBJ2-2
v_call: TRBV19

cdr3_aa: CATRKGPNTSGNTIYF
cdr3_nt: TGTGCCACCAGGAAGGGGCCAAACACTTCTGGAAACACCATATATTTT
cdr3_length: 16
clone_size: -
d_call: -
j_call: TRBJ1-3
v_call: TRBV30

cdr3_aa: CATSRGVAGEKLFF
cdr3_nt: TGTGCCACCAGCAGAGGTGTGGCTGGCGAAAAACTGTTTTTT
cdr3_length: 14
clone_size: -
d_call: -
j_call: TRBJ1-4
v_call: TRBV15

cdr3_aa: CASSLQLGQYNEQFF
cdr3_nt: TGTGCCAGCAGCTTACAACTAGGACAGTACAATGAGCAGTTCTTC
cdr3_length: 15
clone_size: -
d_call: -
j_call: TRBJ2-1
v_call: TRBV7-3

cdr3_aa: CASSSQGSGANVLTF
cdr3_nt: TGCGCCAGCAGCTCACAGGGCTCTGGGGCCAACGTCCTGACTTTC
cdr3_length: 15
clone_size: -
d_call: -
j_call: TRBJ2-6
v_call: TRBV5-1

cdr3_aa: CASSTGANQPQHF
cdr3_nt: TGTGCCAGCAGCACAGGCGCCAATCAGCCCCAGCATTTT
cdr3_length: 13
clone_size: few
d_call: -
j_call: TRBJ1-5
v_call: TRBV6-5

cdr3_aa: CASSFPSAAGNTIYF
cdr3_nt: TGTGCCAGCAGCTTCCCATCCGCAGCTGGAAACACCATATATTTT
cdr3_length: 15
clone_size: -
d_call: -
j_call: TRBJ1-3
v_call: TRBV7-2

cdr3_aa: CASSQEGTVGQETQYF
cdr3_nt: TGCGCCAGCAGCCAAGAGGGTACCGTCGGACAAGAGACCCAGTACTTC
cdr3_length: 16
clone_size: -
d_call: -
j_call: TRBJ2-5
v_call: TRBV4-1

cdr3_aa: CASLGTESYEQYF
cdr3_nt: TGTGCCAGCTTAGGGACTGAATCCTACGAGCAGTACTTC
cdr3_length: 13
clone_size: -
d_call: -
j_call: TRBJ2-7
v_call: TRBV25-1

cdr3_aa: CASNLGTGESPLHF
cdr3_nt: TGTGCCAGCAACTTGGGGACGGGGGAATCACCCCTCCACTTT
cdr3_length: 14
clone_size: -
d_call: -
j_call: TRBJ1-6
v_call: TRBV5-4

cdr3_aa: CASSLGGRGVPYEQYF
cdr3_nt: TGTGCCAGCAGCTTGGGAGGGAGGGGAGTGCCCTACGAGCAGTACTTC
cdr3_length: 16
clone_size: -
d_call: TRBD2
j_call: TRBJ2-7
v_call: TRBV5-5

cdr3_aa: CASSPQVGGMRNTEAFF
cdr3_nt: TGTGCCAGCAGCCCCCAAGTCGGGGGGATGAGAAACACTGAAGCTTTCTTT
cdr3_length: 17
clone_size: few
d_call: -
j_call: TRBJ1-1
v_call: TRBV14

cdr3_aa: CASSQGEQGAVGGYTF
cdr3_nt: TGTGCCAGCAGCCAAGGGGAACAGGGGGCGGTGGGTGGCTACACCTTC
cdr3_length: 16
clone_size: few
d_call: TRBD1
j_call: TRBJ1-2
v_call: TRBV4-2

cdr3_aa: CASSIVGRSNQPQHF
cdr3_nt: TGTGCCAGTAGTATAGTAGGCAGAAGCAATCAGCCCCAGCATTTT
cdr3_length: 15
clone_size: few
d_call: -
j_call: TRBJ1-5
v_call: TRBV19

cdr3_aa: CSGGQGRTDTQYF
cdr3_nt: TGCAGCGGCGGACAGGGGCGGACAGATACGCAGTATTTT
cdr3_length: 13
clone_size: -
d_call: TRBD1
j_call: TRBJ2-3
v_call: TRBV29-1

cdr3_aa: CASSSAGRGVTGELFF
cdr3_nt: TGCGCCAGCAGCTCGGCGGGACGGGGGGTCACCGGGGAGCTGTTTTTT
cdr3_length: 16
clone_size: -
d_call: TRBD2
j_call: TRBJ2-2
v_call: TRBV5-1

cdr3_aa: CASTRDQALYNEQFF
cdr3_nt: TGTGCCAGCACTAGGGACCAAGCGCTTTACAATGAGCAGTTCTTC
cdr3_length: 15
clone_size: -
d_call: -
j_call: TRBJ2-1
v_call: TRBV2

cdr3_aa: CASSQGAGWDTGELFF
cdr3_nt: TGCGCCAGCAGCCAAGGGGCGGGATGGGACACCGGGGAGCTGTTTTTT
cdr3_length: 16
clone_size: -
d_call: -
j_call: TRBJ2-2
v_call: TRBV4-1

cdr3_aa: CASKGEELGTGELFF
cdr3_nt: TGTGCCAGCAAGGGCGAAGAACTGGGGACCGGGGAGCTGTTTTTT
cdr3_length: 15
clone_size: -
d_call: -
j_call: TRBJ2-2
v_call: TRBV28

cdr3_aa: CASRGLGQPQHF
cdr3_nt: TGTGCCAGCAGAGGTCTCGGGCAGCCCCAGCATTTT
cdr3_length: 12
clone_size: -
d_call: -
j_call: TRBJ1-5
v_call: TRBV2

cdr3_aa: CASSLESGQYEQYF
cdr3_nt: TGTGCCAGCAGCTTGGAGTCCGGCCAGTACGAGCAGTACTTC
cdr3_length: 14
clone_size: -
d_call: -
j_call: TRBJ2-7
v_call: TRBV5-4

cdr3_aa: CASSEVGTTGELFF
cdr3_nt: TGTGCCAGCAGTGAAGTGGGTACCACCGGGGAGCTGTTTTTT
cdr3_length: 14
clone_size: -
d_call: -
j_call: TRBJ2-2
v_call: TRBV2

cdr3_aa: CASSLTGPQYSGNTIYF
cdr3_nt: TGTGCCAGCAGCCTCACCGGGCCCCAATACTCTGGAAACACCATATATTTT
cdr3_length: 17
clone_size: -
d_call: -
j_call: TRBJ1-3
v_call: TRBV7-2

cdr3_aa: CASSLGPGQGFTNEQFF
cdr3_nt: TGTGCCAGCAGCTTGGGACCGGGACAGGGGTTTACCAATGAGCAGTTCTTC
cdr3_length: 17
clone_size: -
d_call: TRBD1
j_call: TRBJ2-1
v_call: TRBV5-6

cdr3_aa: CASRGGTYEQYF
cdr3_nt: TGTGCCAGCAGGGGCGGTACCTACGAGCAGTACTTC
cdr3_length: 12
clone_size: few
d_call: -
j_call: TRBJ2-7
v_call: TRBV2

cdr3_aa: CASSQDPLGNTEAFF
cdr3_nt: TGTGCCAGCAGCCAAGATCCGTTGGGGAACACTGAAGCTTTCTTT
cdr3_length: 15
clone_size: -
d_call: -
j_call: TRBJ1-1
v_call: TRBV4-2

cdr3_aa: CASGLLLTPRWDTQYF
cdr3_nt: TGTGCCAGCGGCCTTCTTTTAACCCCCAGGTGGGATACGCAGTATTTT
cdr3_length: 16
clone_size: -
d_call: -
j_call: TRBJ2-3
v_call: TRBV11-2

cdr3_aa: CASSLSTDTQYF
cdr3_nt: TGTGCCAGCAGCCTTAGCACAGATACGCAGTATTTT
cdr3_length: 12
clone_size: -
d_call: -
j_call: TRBJ2-3
v_call: TRBV28

cdr3_aa: CSVEDRSPRRETQYF
cdr3_nt: TGCAGCGTTGAAGATCGGTCCCCGAGGAGGGAGACCCAGTACTTC
cdr3_length: 15
clone_size: -
d_call: -
j_call: TRBJ2-5
v_call: TRBV29-1

cdr3_aa: CASSSPDRGQRGYTF
cdr3_nt: TGTGCCAGCAGCTCCCCGGACAGGGGGCAGAGGGGCTACACCTTC
cdr3_length: 15
clone_size: once
d_call: TRBD1
j_call: TRBJ1-2
v_call: TRBV7-2

cdr3_aa: CASKILNTGELFF
cdr3_nt: TGTGCCAGTAAAATACTGAACACCGGGGAGCTGTTTTTT
cdr3_length: 13
clone_size: -
d_call: -
j_call: TRBJ2-2
v_call: TRBV19

cdr3_aa: CASSLGGLGETQYF
cdr3_nt: TGCGCCAGCAGCTTGGGGGGCCTTGGAGAGACCCAGTACTTC
cdr3_length: 14
clone_size: once
d_call: -
j_call: TRBJ2-5
v_call: TRBV5-1

cdr3_aa: CASSLEAGAATDTQYF
cdr3_nt: TGTGCCAGCAGCCTTGAAGCGGGAGCCGCCACAGATACGCAGTATTTT
cdr3_length: 16
clone_size: -
d_call: TRBD2
j_call: TRBJ2-3
v_call: TRBV11-2

cdr3_aa: CASSPTVPVNEQFF
cdr3_nt: TGTGCCAGCAGCCCAACGGTTCCAGTCAATGAGCAGTTCTTC
cdr3_length: 14
clone_size: -
d_call: -
j_call: TRBJ2-1
v_call: TRBV7-8

cdr3_aa: CASSPRGDYGYTF
cdr3_nt: TGTGCCAGCAGTCCTCGAGGGGATTATGGCTACACCTTC
cdr3_length: 13
clone_size: few
d_call: -
j_call: TRBJ1-2
v_call: TRBV28

cdr3_aa: CATRGGVGNQPQHF
cdr3_nt: TGTGCCACCCGAGGGGGGGTGGGCAATCAGCCCCAGCATTTT
cdr3_length: 14
clone_size: -
d_call: -
j_call: TRBJ1-5
v_call: TRBV15

cdr3_aa: CASSGTRQFNQPQHF
cdr3_nt: TGTGCCAGTAGTGGGACGAGACAGTTCAATCAGCCCCAGCATTTT
cdr3_length: 15
clone_size: -
d_call: -
j_call: TRBJ1-5
v_call: TRBV19

cdr3_aa: CASSIDLASGQETQYF
cdr3_nt: TGTGCCAGTAGTATAGATCTTGCTAGCGGACAAGAGACCCAGTACTTC
cdr3_length: 16
clone_size: -
d_call: TRBD2
j_call: TRBJ2-5
v_call: TRBV19

cdr3_aa: CASSRRDPGQETQYF
cdr3_nt: TGTGCCAGCAGCCGCCGGGACCCCGGACAAGAGACCCAGTACTTC
cdr3_length: 15
clone_size: -
d_call: -
j_call: TRBJ2-5
v_call: TRBV7-2

cdr3_aa: CASSHGCYNEQFF
cdr3_nt: TGTGCCAGCAGCCACGGCTGCTACAATGAGCAGTTCTTC
cdr3_length: 13
clone_size: -
d_call: -
j_call: TRBJ2-1
v_call: TRBV21-1

cdr3_aa: CASSFKIGGELFF
cdr3_nt: TGTGCCAGCAGTTTCAAGATCGGCGGGGAGCTGTTTTTT
cdr3_length: 13
clone_size: once
d_call: -
j_call: TRBJ2-2
v_call: TRBV28

cdr3_aa: CASSPQLTGEYGYTF
cdr3_nt: TGTGCCAGTAGTCCTCAATTGACAGGGGAATACGGCTACACCTTC
cdr3_length: 15
clone_size: few
d_call: TRBD1
j_call: TRBJ1-2
v_call: TRBV19

cdr3_aa: CASSLRTSGRTDTQYF
cdr3_nt: TGTGCCAGCAGCCTTAGGACTAGCGGGAGGACAGATACGCAGTATTTT
cdr3_length: 16
clone_size: -
d_call: TRBD2
j_call: TRBJ2-3
v_call: TRBV5-4